The next 17 T cell receptor beta chains were all read from a single sample in a study of blood T cells in healthy people across ages. A second PCR, run for about 7 to 12 cycles, used a sample-barcoded 5' primer plus a J-beta primer mix. MiXCR, applied by TCRdb to the 5' RACE reads, yields one record per CDR3 protein. The data hold approximately 1.5 million distinct CDR3 sequences, with approximately 43% observed a single time. The sample taken for sequencing was blood. These receptors all come from a woman younger than 30 in good health.

This chain connects TRBV15 to TRBJ2-3; D gene ambiguous. Looked up from germline, CDR1 is LNHNV and CDR2 is YYDKDF (reference sequence). Trimming stripped 0 bases from V and 2 bases from J, with 3 bases between. The CDR3 length is 13 residues. CDR3 in amino acids: CATSRDNTDTQYF. The DNA of the CDR3 is TGTGCCACCAGCAGAGACAACACAGATACGCAGTATTTT. The variable domain in full, with the rest retrieved from reference TRBV15 and TRBJ2-3, is DAMVIQNPRYQVTQFGKPVTLSCSQTLNHNVMYWYQQKSSQAPKLLFHYYDKDFNNEADTPDNFQSRRPNTSFCFLDIRSPGLGDTAMYLCATSRDNTDTQYFGPGTRLTVL.

The chain carries TRBV6-5 and TRBJ1-1; unclear D gene. Trimming pared 5 bases from V and 1 base from J, leaving 8 bases between. The CDR3 spans 13 residues. CDR1 MNHEY and CDR2 SVGAGI come from the germline V gene. CDR3 loop: CASSPRKNTEAFF. The CDR3 DNA follows: TGTGCCAGCAGTCCCCGGAAGAACACTGAAGCTTTCTTT.

This clonotype was detected ten times or more. The chain joins TRBV6-4 to TRBJ2-3; 9 nucleotides align to TRBD2. Germline assignment: CDR1 MRHNA and CDR2 SNTAGT. V trimming: 3 bases; J trimming: 0 bases; junction bases outside the gene matches: 7. The CDR3 runs 17 residues. This CDR3 reads CASSEGVSGGSTDTQYF. DNA for the CDR3: TGTGCCAGCAGTGAAGGTGTTAGCGGGGGAAGCACAGATACGCAGTATTTT.

This clonotype showed up just a few times. The rearrangement uses TRBV11-2 and TRBJ2-7; 7 bases map to TRBD2. CDR1 is SGHAT, CDR2 FQNNGV, per germline. The CDR3 consists of 14 residues. The ends lost 5 bases at V and 2 bases at J; junction bases unmatched: 6. The CDR3 DNA is TGTGCCAGCAGCACTTCACGGGGGGCCTACGAGCAGTACTTC. Translating it yields CASSTSRGAYEQYF.

V gene TRBV7-3 combines with J gene TRBJ2-5, with D unclear. Germline values: CDR1 SGHTA, CDR2 FQGTGA. The CDR3 is 15 residues long. V lost 6 bases to trimming and J lost 3 bases, with 17 bases between them. The CDR3 spells CASSFLLRREETQYF. DNA for the CDR3: TGTGCCAGCAGTTTTCTACTTCGACGGGAAGAGACCCAGTACTTC. The full variable domain, its missing parts supplied by reference TRBV7-3 and TRBJ2-5, is GAGVSQTPSNKVTEKGKYVELRCDPISGHTALYWYRQSLGQGPEFLIYFQGTGAADDSGLPNDRFFAVRPEGSVSTLKIQRTERGDSAVYLCASSFLLRREETQYFGPGTRLLVL.

The chain employs TRBV4-1 and TRBJ2-5; D gene ambiguous. V was trimmed by 2 bases and J by 3 bases, leaving 16 bases between them. The CDR3 loop spans 16 amino acids. Germline-derived CDR1 and CDR2 are MGHRA and YSYEKL. CDR3 region: CASSQNPSKTEETQYF. The CDR3 DNA sequence: TGCGCCAGCAGCCAAAACCCCAGCAAGACCGAAGAGACCCAGTACTTC.

This clonotype has just a few counts. The gene calls are TRBV4-2 and TRBJ2-7, with TRBD2 identical over 7 bases. Germline V gene sequence: CDR1 LGHNA, CDR2 YNFKEQ. This CDR3 is built from 16 residues. V lost 0 bases, J lost 5 bases, and 10 bases stayed unmatched. CDR3 in DNA: TGTGCCAGCAGCCAAGAGACGGCAGCGGGATATCACGAGCAGTACTTC. Residues: CASSQETAAGYHEQYF.

The V call is TRBV28, the J call TRBJ1-5; D uncertain. From germline, CDR1 is MDHEN and CDR2 SYDVKM. The length of the CDR3 is 14 residues. V was trimmed by 2 bases and J by 2 bases, leaving 7 bases between them. The chain's CDR3 is CASSLENGNQPQHF. The CDR3, as DNA: TGTGCCAGCAGTTTAGAGAATGGCAATCAGCCCCAGCATTTT. Drawing the rest from reference TRBV28 and TRBJ1-5, the complete variable domain is DVKVTQSSRYLVKRTGEKVFLECVQDMDHENMFWYRQDPGLGLRLIYFSYDVKMKEKGDIPEGYSVSREKKERFSLILESASTNQTSMYLCASSLENGNQPQHFGDGTRLSIL.

The chain is built from TRBV29-1 and TRBJ2-7; D gene unclear. Germline-derived CDR1 and CDR2 are SQVTM and ANQGSEA. This CDR3 comprises 17 residues. V gave up 0 bases and J gave up 7 bases, with 25 bases separating them. The CDR3, as DNA: TGCAGCGTTGAAGATGATTGGCAGGTGGCGGCGCTGAATGAGCAGTACTTC. Translated, it gives CSVEDDWQVAALNEQYF.

This clonotype was seen more than once but under ten times. The chain recombines TRBV9 with TRBJ2-7; TRBD2 aligns across 8 bases. V lost 10 bases, J lost 1 base, and 7 bases stayed unmatched. Germline CDR1 reads SGDLS; CDR2 reads YYNGEE. CDR3 length: 13 amino acids. CDR3 loop: CASGSGISYEQYF. DNA for the CDR3: TGTGCCTCGGGTAGCGGGATTTCCTACGAGCAGTACTTC.

This chain connects TRBV12-3 or TRBV12-4 to TRBJ2-3; tentatively, D is TRBD1 or TRBD2 (5 bases each). The CDR3 has 14 residues. The ends were cut back, 6 bases at V and 2 bases at J, with 12 bases in the middle. DNA of the CDR3: TGTGCCAGCAGACCGGGACCCAACACAGATACGCAGTATTTT. Its protein product is CASRPGPNTDTQYF.

The J gene is TRBJ1-2, the V gene TRBV12-3 or TRBV12-4; TRBD1 agrees at 9 bases. V dropped 3 bases and J dropped 5; count of bases not matched to a gene: 7. This CDR3 is 15 amino acids long. CDR3 sequence: CASSLWDRARYGYTF. The CDR3 bases are TGTGCCAGCAGTTTGTGGGACAGGGCACGGTATGGCTACACCTTC.

This clonotype was observed a handful of times. The V and J genes are TRBV29-1 and TRBJ2-5; D is uncertain. The CDR3 consists of 10 residues. V lost 7 bases to trimming and J lost 7 bases, with 10 bases between them. Germline V lookup: CDR1 SQVTM, CDR2 ANQGSEA. Here the CDR3 DNA reads TGCAGCGCTCTAGTCGGGACCCAGTACTTC. Protein sequence: CSALVGTQYF.

The rearrangement links TRBV20-1 to TRBJ1-2, with TRBD1 matching over 7 bases. There are 14 residues in the CDR3. CDR1 and CDR2 from the germline V gene are DFQATT and SNEGSKA (reference sequence). Unmatched junction bases numbered 7, after V lost 2 bases and J lost 4 bases. Here the CDR3 DNA reads TGCAGTGCTAGAACCTACAGGGGAGGCTATGGCTACACCTTC. Protein sequence: CSARTYRGGYGYTF.

This clonotype has just a few counts. This chain connects TRBV10-3 to TRBJ2-1; unclear D gene. The germline CDR1 and CDR2 sequences are ENHRY and SYGVKD. V dropped 3 bases and J dropped 4 bases, with 10 bases sitting between them. The CDR3 extends over 14 amino acids. In nucleotides, the CDR3 is TGTGCCATCAGTGACCGCGAGCAATACAATGAGCAGTTCTTC. Its protein product is CAISDREQYNEQFF.

This clonotype was seen only a few times. The rearrangement joins TRBV7-3 to TRBJ2-4, with a possible D match to TRBD1 (7 bases). The J call may be faulty, since TRBJ2-7 better matches the DNA end. Germline-derived CDR1 and CDR2 are SGHTA and FQGTGA. This CDR3 comprises 19 residues. DNA for the CDR3: TGTGCCAGCAGCTTAATGGGATGGGGGACAACAGGGGAGGCCTACGAGCAGTACTTC. Its protein is CASSLMGWGTTGEAYEQYF.

The chain carries TRBV6-1 and TRBJ2-3; 7 bases are shared with TRBD1. CDR3 length: 15 residues. Germline assignment: CDR1 MNHNS and CDR2 SASEGT. V lost 0 bases to trimming and J lost 7 bases; unmatched junction nucleotides: 7. In DNA, the CDR3 is TGTGCCAGCAGTGAAGCGGGACAGTCGGGAAATACGCAGTATTTT. Translation gives CASSEAGQSGNTQYF.